These 3 T cell receptor beta chains share one sample of origin, sequenced in a study of OX40 agonist ivuxolimab in advanced cancers. Some clones are missing from TCRdb's copy, which holds only in-frame ones; the method was immunoSEQ multiplex PCR. The repertoire holds about 160,000 clones, with 85% to 95% as singletons. The sample here was CD4+ or CD8+ T cells sorted from blood, taken in a trial of the OX40 agonist ivuxolimab. Source of these receptors: an adult with an advanced solid tumor such as melanoma, head and neck, liver or kidney cancer.

This chain uses TRBV19 with TRBJ1-1; D uncertain. The germline gives CDR1 LNHDA, CDR2 SQIVND (reference sequence). The CDR3 length is 12 residues. The V end lost 6 bases, the J end lost 5 bases, and 10 bases lay between the germline ends. CDR3 amino acids: CASREGGTEAFF. The DNA for the CDR3 is TGTGCCAGTAGGGAAGGAGGGACTGAAGCTTTCTTT.

The chain has TRBV28 and TRBJ1-6, with D perhaps matching TRBD1 (5 bases). CDR1 is MDHEN and CDR2 is SYDVKM in the germline V gene. The CDR3 sequence is 14 residues long. V dropped 6 bases and J dropped 7 bases, with 13 bases sitting between them. CDR3 amino acids: CASRRDYENSPLHF. The CDR3 DNA reads as TGTGCCAGCAGAAGGGACTACGAAAATTCACCCCTCCACTTT.

The gene calls are TRBV7-9 and TRBJ1-2; D remains ambiguous. Per the germline V gene, CDR1 is SEHNR and CDR2 is FQNEAQ (reference sequence). This CDR3 contains 14 residues. Trimming took 1 base from V and 6 from J, leaving 12 bases between them. The CDR3, as DNA: TGTGCCAGCAGCTTAGATTTAGGGCAAAATGGCTACACCTTC. It translates to CASSLDLGQNGYTF.